This T cell receptor (beta chain) was sequenced for a study of regulatory T cells in long-lasting Graves disease. HTBI primers from iRepertoire and Arm-PCR of CDR3 regions yielded the TCR beta libraries. In the study's own analysis: In the combined samples, some 59 TRBV and 14 TRBJ segments were identified. TCRdb independently ran MiXCR on the multiplex PCR reads; one entry per CDR3 protein. TCRdb, not the original authors, processed these V and J calls. Altogether hundreds of thousands of distinct CDR3 sequences are present, 15% to 20% being singletons, with the ten largest covering about 20%. The time point denotes: newly diagnosed GD, antithyroid drugs for less than 3 months. Scientists built the TCR library using RNA that was extracted from PBMCs. Per germline, CDR1 DFQATT and CDR2 SNEGSKA (reference sequence). The CDR3 is 16 amino acids. The J segment lost 1 base and the V segment lost 2 bases, leaving 8 bases of the junction unmatched.

These sequences were also reported in another study, on T cells in Graves' hyperthyroidism and ophthalmopathy.

The sequence was obtained from a woman aged 25 to 39 with Graves disease. This sequence joins TRBV20-1 and TRBJ2-1, with 7 bases aligning to TRBD2. Sequencing was performed on peripheral blood mononuclear cells (PBMCs), taken at new diagnosis, from a patient treated with antithyroid drugs. CDR3 DNA sequence: TGCAGTGCTAGACCCCTTAGCGGGTTGTCCTACAATGAGCAGTTCTTC. Its translation: CSARPLSGLSYNEQFF.